This T cell receptor (beta chain) was sequenced for a study of blood T cell repertoires in COVID-19. About the research overall: Donors in the United States, Italy and Spain gave samples during acute or convalescent COVID-19.

Per the original data handling: Researchers report that nucleated cell counts were estimated from reference gene primer amplification. TCRdb's table, derived via immunoSEQ multiplex PCR, lists solely in-frame clones and lacks some. That table is the source of V, J and clone size, and D and trimming were worked out from the DNA. The table shows fewer than 250,000 clones, with about 86% occurring only once. There are a few counts of this clone. The sample was peripheral blood. The receptor was isolated from a woman aged 50 to 65 with acute or convalescent COVID-19.

The CDR3 reads CASSRGNTIYF. In DNA, the CDR3 is TGTGCCAGCAGCAGAGGAAACACCATATATTTT. The rearrangement links TRBV28 to TRBJ1-3; D is undetermined. CDR3 length: 11 amino acids. Germline-derived CDR1 and CDR2 are MDHEN and SYDVKM. The V and J ends lost 6 bases and 4 bases respectively, with 4 bases between them.